This TCR beta chain was obtained from a study of T-cell memory formation after mild COVID-19. Whole-study results and caveats: Cross-reactive memory apparently joined, as some responding clones appeared in pre-infection memory.

One entry per CDR3 protein results from TCRdb running MiXCR on the 5' RACE reads. The sample holds around 530,000 distinct CDR3 sequences, about a fifth seen once. As concerns this clonotype: As yet, its antigen is unknown.

Germline CDR1 and CDR2: DFQATT and SNEGSKA (reference sequence). Trimming removed 3 bases from V and 9 bases from J, with 9 bases in between. The CDR3 has 11 amino acids. The TCR sequence derives from an adult woman who had mild COVID-19 (a few samples of this study predate the infection). Cell type and time point are not known. Sequencing was carried out using PBMCs or a T cell subset sorted from them (not recorded which). The chain recombines TRBV20-1 with TRBJ2-1, with D maybe TRBD2 (6 bases). This chain's CDR3 is CSASGGSEQFF. In DNA form, the CDR3 reads TGCAGTGCTAGTGGGGGGAGTGAGCAGTTCTTC.